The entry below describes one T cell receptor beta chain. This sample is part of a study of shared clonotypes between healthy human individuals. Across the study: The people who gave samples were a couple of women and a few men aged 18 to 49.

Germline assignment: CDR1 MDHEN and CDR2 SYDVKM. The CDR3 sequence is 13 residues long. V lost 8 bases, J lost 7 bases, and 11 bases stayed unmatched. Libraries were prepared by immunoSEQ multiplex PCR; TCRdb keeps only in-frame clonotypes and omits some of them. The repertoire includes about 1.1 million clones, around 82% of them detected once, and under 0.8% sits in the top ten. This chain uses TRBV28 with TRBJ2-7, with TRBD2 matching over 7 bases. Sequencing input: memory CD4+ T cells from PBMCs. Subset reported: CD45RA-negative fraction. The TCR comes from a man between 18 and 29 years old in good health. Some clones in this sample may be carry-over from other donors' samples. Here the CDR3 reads CASGTSGRGEQYF. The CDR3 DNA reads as TGTGCCAGCGGGACGTCCGGGCGGGGGGAGCAGTACTTC.